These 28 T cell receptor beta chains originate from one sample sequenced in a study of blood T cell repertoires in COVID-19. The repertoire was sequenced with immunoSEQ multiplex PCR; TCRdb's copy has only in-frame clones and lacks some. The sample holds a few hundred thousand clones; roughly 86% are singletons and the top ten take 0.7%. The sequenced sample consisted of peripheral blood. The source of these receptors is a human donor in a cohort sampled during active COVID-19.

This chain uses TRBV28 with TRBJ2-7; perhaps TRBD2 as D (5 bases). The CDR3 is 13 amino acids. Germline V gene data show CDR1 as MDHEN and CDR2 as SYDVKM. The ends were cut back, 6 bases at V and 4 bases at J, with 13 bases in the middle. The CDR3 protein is CASRGVLRYEQYF. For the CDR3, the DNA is TGTGCCAGCAGGGGAGTACTTCGGTACGAGCAGTACTTC.

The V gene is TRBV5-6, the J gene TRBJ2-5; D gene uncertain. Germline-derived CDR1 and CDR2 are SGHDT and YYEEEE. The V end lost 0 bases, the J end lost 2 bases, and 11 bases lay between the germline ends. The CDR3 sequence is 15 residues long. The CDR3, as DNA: TGTGCCAGCAGCTTGGGCCGCCGCGAACAAGAGACCCAGTACTTC. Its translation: CASSLGRREQETQYF.

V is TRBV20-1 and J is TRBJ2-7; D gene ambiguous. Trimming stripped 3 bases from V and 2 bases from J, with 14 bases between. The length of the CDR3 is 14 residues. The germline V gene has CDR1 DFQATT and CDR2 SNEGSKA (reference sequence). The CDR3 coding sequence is TGCAGTGCTAGTGGGCTGGAGTACCCCTACGAGCAGTACTTC. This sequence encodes CSASGLEYPYEQYF.

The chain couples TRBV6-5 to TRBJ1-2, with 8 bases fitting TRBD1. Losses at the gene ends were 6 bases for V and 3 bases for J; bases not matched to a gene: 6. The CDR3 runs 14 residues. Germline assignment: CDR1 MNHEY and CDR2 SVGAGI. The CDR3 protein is CASSKTGVDYGYTF. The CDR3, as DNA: TGTGCCAGCAGCAAGACAGGGGTAGACTATGGCTACACCTTC.

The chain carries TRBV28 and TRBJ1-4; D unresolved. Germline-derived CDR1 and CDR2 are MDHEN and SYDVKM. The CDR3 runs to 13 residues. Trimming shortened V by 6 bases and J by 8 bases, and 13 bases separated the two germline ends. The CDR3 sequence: CASSRPRAEKLFF. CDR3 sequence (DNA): TGTGCCAGCAGCCGCCCCCGTGCGGAAAAACTGTTTTTT.

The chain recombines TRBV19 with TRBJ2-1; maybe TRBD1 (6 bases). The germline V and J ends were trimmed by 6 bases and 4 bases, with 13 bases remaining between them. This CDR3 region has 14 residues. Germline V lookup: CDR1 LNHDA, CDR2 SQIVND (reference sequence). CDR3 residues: CASRPGHQYNEQFF. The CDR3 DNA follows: TGTGCCAGTAGACCGGGACACCAATACAATGAGCAGTTCTTC.

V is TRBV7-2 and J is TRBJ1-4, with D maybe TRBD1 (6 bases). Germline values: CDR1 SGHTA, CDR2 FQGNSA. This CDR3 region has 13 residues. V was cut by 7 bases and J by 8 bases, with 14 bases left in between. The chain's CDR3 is CASKEGRGEKLFF. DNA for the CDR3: TGTGCCAGCAAGGAGGGGAGGGGGGAAAAACTGTTTTTT.

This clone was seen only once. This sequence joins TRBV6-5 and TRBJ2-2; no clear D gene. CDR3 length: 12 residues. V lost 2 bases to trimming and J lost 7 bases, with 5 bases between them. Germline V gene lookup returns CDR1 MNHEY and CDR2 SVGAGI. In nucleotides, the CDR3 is TGTGCCAGCAGTTACGAGCGCGGGGAGCTGTTTTTT. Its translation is CASSYERGELFF.

CDR3 loop: CASSARGGVQETQYF. CDR3 DNA: TGTGCCAGCAGCGCGAGGGGGGGAGTACAAGAGACCCAGTACTTC. The gene calls are TRBV9 and TRBJ2-5, with D maybe TRBD2 (7 bases). CDR1 SGDLS and CDR2 YYNGEE come from the germline V gene. V lost 3 bases, J lost 2 bases, and 14 bases lay in between. CDR3 length: 15 amino acids.

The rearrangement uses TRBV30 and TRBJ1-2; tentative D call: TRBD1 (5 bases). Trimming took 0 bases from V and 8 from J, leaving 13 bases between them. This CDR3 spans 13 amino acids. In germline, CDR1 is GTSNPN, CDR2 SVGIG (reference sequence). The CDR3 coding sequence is TGTGCCTGGAGTGTCCTACAGGCTCGAGGCTACACCTTC. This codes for CAWSVLQARGYTF.

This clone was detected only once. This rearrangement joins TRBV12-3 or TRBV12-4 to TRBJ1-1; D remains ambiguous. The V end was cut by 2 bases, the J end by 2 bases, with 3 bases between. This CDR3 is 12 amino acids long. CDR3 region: CASSLLNTEAFF. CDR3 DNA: TGTGCCAGCAGTTTACTCAACACTGAAGCTTTCTTT.

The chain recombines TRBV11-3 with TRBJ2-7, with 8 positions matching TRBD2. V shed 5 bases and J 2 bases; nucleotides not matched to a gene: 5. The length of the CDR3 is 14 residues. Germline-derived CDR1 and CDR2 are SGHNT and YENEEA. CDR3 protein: CASSQAGVTYEQYF. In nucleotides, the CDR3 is TGTGCCAGCAGCCAAGCGGGGGTAACCTACGAGCAGTACTTC. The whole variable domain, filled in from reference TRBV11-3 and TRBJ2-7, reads EAGVVQSPRYKIIEKKQPVAFWCNPISGHNTLYWYLQNLGQGPELLIRYENEEAVDDSQLPKDRFSAERLKGVDSTLKIQPAELGDSAVYLCASSQAGVTYEQYFGPGTRLTVT.

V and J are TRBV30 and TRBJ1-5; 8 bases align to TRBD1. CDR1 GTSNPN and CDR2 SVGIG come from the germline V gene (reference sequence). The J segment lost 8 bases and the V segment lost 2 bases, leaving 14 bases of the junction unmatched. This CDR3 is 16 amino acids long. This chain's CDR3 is CAWSRAGQARTKPQHF. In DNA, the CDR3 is TGTGCCTGGAGTCGCGCGGGACAGGCTAGGACTAAGCCCCAGCATTTT.

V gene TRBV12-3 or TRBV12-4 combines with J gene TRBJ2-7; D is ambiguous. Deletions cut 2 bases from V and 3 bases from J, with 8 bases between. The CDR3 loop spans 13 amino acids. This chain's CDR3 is CASSLSAVYEQYF. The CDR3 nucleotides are TGTGCCAGCAGTTTAAGTGCGGTCTACGAGCAGTACTTC.

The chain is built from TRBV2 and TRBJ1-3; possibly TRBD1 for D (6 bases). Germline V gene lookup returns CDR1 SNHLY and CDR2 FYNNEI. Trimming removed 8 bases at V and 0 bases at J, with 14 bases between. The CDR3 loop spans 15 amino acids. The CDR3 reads CASGARGYSGNTIYF. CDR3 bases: TGTGCCAGCGGGGCCAGGGGATACTCTGGAAACACCATATATTTT. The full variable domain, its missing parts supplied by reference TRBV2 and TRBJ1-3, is EPEVTQTPSHQVTQMGQEVILRCVPISNHLYFYWYRQILGQKVEFLVSFYNNEISEKSEIFDDQFSVERPDGSNFTLKIRSTKLEDSAMYFCASGARGYSGNTIYFGEGSWLTVV.

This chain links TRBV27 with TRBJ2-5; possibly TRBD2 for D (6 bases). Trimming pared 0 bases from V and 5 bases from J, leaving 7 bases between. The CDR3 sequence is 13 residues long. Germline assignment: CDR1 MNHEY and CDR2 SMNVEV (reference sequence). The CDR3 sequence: CASSLSGRETQYF. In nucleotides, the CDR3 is TGTGCCAGCAGTTTATCAGGGAGGGAGACCCAGTACTTC.

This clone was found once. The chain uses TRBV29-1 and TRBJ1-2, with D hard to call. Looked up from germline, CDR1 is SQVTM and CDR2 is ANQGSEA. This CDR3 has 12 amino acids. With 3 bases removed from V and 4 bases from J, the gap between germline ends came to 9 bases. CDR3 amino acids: CSVDPRSYGYTF. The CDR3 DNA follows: TGCAGCGTTGATCCTCGGAGCTATGGCTACACCTTC. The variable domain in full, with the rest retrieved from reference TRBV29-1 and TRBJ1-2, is SAVISQKPSRDICQRGTSLTIQCQVDSQVTMMFWYRQQPGQSLTLIATANQGSEATYESGFVIDKFPISRPNLTFSTLTVSNMSPEDSSIYLCSVDPRSYGYTFGSGTRLTVV.

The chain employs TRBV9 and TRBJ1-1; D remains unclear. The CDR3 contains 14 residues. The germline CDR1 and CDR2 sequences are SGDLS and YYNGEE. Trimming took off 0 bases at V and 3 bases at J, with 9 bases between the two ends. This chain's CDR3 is CASSVVPRDTEAFF. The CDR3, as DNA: TGTGCCAGCAGCGTAGTCCCCCGGGACACTGAAGCTTTCTTT.

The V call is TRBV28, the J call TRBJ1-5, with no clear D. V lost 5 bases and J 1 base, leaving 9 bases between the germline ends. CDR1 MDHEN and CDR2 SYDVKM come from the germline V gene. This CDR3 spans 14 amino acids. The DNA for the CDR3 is TGTGCCAGCAGTCTCAGATTAAGCAATCAGCCCCAGCATTTT. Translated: CASSLRLSNQPQHF.

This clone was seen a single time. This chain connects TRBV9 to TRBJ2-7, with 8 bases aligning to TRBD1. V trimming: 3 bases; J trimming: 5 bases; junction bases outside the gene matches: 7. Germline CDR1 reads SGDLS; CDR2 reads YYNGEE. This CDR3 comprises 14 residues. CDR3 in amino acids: CASSGTGTGNEQYF. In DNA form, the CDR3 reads TGTGCCAGCAGCGGGACAGGGACGGGGAACGAGCAGTACTTC. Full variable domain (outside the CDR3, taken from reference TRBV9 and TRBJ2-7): DSGVTQTPKHLITATGQRVTLRCSPRSGDLSVYWYQQSLDQGLQFLIQYYNGEERAKGNILERFSAQQFPDLHSELNLSSLELGDSALYFCASSGTGTGNEQYFGPGTRLTVT.

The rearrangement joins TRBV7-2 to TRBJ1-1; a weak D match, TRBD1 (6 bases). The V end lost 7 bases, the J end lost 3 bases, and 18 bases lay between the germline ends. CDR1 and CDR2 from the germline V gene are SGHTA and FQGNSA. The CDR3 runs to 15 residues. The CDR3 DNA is TGTGCCAGCACCCCGAGGTCAGGGGCGGACACTGAAGCTTTCTTT. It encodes CASTPRSGADTEAFF.

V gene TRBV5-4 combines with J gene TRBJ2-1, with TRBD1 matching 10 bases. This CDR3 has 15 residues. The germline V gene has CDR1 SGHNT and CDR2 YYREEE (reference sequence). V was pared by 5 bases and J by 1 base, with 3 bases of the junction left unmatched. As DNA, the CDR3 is TGTGCCAGCAGTTGGGACAGGGGTTCCTACAATGAGCAGTTCTTC. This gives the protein CASSWDRGSYNEQFF.

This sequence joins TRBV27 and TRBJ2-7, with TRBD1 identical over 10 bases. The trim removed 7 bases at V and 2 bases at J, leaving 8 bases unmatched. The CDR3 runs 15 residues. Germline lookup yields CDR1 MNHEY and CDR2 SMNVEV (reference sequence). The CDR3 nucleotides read TGTGCCAGCACCATTCGGACAGGGGGGGCCTACGAGCAGTACTTC. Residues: CASTIRTGGAYEQYF.

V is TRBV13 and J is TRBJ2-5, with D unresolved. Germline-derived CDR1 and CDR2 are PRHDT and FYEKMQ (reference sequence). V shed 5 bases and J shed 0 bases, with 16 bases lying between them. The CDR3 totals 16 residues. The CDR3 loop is CASSPQPERDQETQYF. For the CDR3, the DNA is TGTGCCAGCAGCCCCCAACCGGAGCGAGACCAAGAGACCCAGTACTTC.

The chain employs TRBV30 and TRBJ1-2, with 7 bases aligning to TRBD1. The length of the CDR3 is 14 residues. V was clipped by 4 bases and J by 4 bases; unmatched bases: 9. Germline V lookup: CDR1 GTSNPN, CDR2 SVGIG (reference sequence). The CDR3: CAWTPRGEAYGYTF. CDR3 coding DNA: TGTGCCTGGACCCCCAGGGGGGAAGCCTATGGCTACACCTTC.

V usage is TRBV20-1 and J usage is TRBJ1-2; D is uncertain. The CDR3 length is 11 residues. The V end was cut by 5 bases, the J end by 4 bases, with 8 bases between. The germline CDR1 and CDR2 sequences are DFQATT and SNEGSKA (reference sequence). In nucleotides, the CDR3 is TGCAGTGCTCGGGAAGTCTATGGCTACACCTTC. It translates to CSAREVYGYTF.

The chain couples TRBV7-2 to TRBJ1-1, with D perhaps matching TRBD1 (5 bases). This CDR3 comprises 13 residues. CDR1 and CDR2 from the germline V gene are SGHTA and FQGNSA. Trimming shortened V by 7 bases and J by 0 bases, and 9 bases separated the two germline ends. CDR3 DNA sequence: TGTGCCAGCAAAGGGGCACTGAACACTGAAGCTTTCTTT. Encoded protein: CASKGALNTEAFF.

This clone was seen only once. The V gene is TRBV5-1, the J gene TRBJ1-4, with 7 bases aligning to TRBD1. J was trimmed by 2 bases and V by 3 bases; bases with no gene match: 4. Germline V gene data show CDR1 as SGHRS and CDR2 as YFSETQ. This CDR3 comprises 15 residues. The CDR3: CASSSGDSTNEKLFF. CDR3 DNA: TGCGCCAGCAGCTCGGGGGACAGCACTAATGAAAAACTGTTTTTT.